A selection of T cell receptor beta chains follows, all from one sample in a study of cytomegalovirus exposure and HLA in healthy donors. Clones were sequenced by immunoSEQ multiplex PCR, and TCRdb holds only the in-frame ones, with some missing. The table records about 180,000 clones, more than 65% of them present only once. The material sequenced was PBMCs. These receptors were collected from a woman in her twenties or thirties in good health and CMV-seropositive. CDR3s include the opening cysteine and the closing phenylalanine or tryptophan. The order of the fields is clone size, V gene, D gene, J gene, CDR3 protein, CDR3 DNA. D genes are given only for firm matches. Size is stated for part of the rows, as once, few or many counts, or as a class when the clone is expanded.

NA	TRBV4-1	NA	TRBJ1-1	CASSRGTMNTEAFF	TGCGCCAGCAGCCGAGGGACAATGAACACTGAAGCTTTCTTT
few	TRBV19	NA	TRBJ1-4	CASSIRQTTNEKLFF	TGTGCCAGTAGTATCCGACAGACAACTAATGAAAAACTGTTTTTT
NA	TRBV4-1	TRBD1	TRBJ2-2	CASRMSGGTGELFF	TGCGCCAGTAGAATGTCAGGGGGCACCGGGGAGCTGTTTTTT
NA	TRBV5-1	TRBD1	TRBJ1-2	CASSSGQGDYGYTF	TGCGCCAGCAGCTCCGGACAGGGGGACTATGGCTACACCTTC
NA	TRBV28	NA	TRBJ1-2	CASSLGGRYGYTF	TGTGCCAGCAGTTTAGGGGGCCGCTATGGCTACACCTTC
few	TRBV7-9	TRBD1	TRBJ1-5	CASSLVSGRGHQPQHF	TGTGCCAGCAGCTTAGTGTCCGGCAGGGGGCATCAGCCCCAGCATTTT
few	TRBV6-5	NA	TRBJ2-7	CASSYSSQDTYEQYF	TGTGCCAGCAGTTACTCTTCCCAGGACACCTACGAGCAGTACTTC
NA	TRBV19	NA	TRBJ2-7	CASSIGLSPPSRGKSYEQYF	TGTGCCAGTAGTATTGGATTATCCCCCCCGAGCAGGGGCAAGTCCTACGAGCAGTACTTC
NA	TRBV7-6	TRBD2	TRBJ2-5	CASSLDPAGELGETQYF	TGTGCCAGCAGCTTAGACCCAGCGGGGGAGCTAGGGGAGACCCAGTACTTC
NA	TRBV2	NA	TRBJ2-1	CASSDPRDYNEQFF	TGTGCCAGCAGTGACCCCCGGGACTACAATGAGCAGTTCTTC
NA	TRBV7-9	TRBD2	TRBJ2-5	CASSHPRDRGEEGQETQYF	TGTGCCAGCAGCCACCCCAGGGATCGGGGGGAAGAAGGACAAGAGACCCAGTACTTC
NA	TRBV7-2	NA	TRBJ1-2	CASSLTSDRGYGYTF	TGTGCCAGCAGCTTAACCTCCGATAGGGGCTATGGCTACACCTTC
NA	TRBV7-2	TRBD1	TRBJ2-3	CASSLAGQGNTDTQYF	TGTGCCAGCAGCTTAGCTGGACAGGGCAACACAGATACGCAGTATTTT
NA	TRBV2	NA	TRBJ2-2	CASSDDLTSTGELFF	TGTGCCAGCAGTGACGACTTAACTTCCACCGGGGAGCTGTTTTTT
NA	TRBV4-3	TRBD1	TRBJ2-3	CASSQTTQGRGTDTQYF	TGCGCCAGCAGCCAAACCACACAGGGGAGAGGCACAGATACGCAGTATTTT
NA	TRBV5-1	TRBD2	TRBJ2-3	CASSWTGTSGATDTQYF	TGCGCCAGCAGCTGGACCGGGACTAGCGGGGCCACAGATACGCAGTATTTT
NA	TRBV6-6	TRBD1	TRBJ2-7	CASRPRTGRLYEQYF	TGTGCCAGCAGACCACGGACAGGGAGGCTCTACGAGCAGTACTTC
once	TRBV7-9	TRBD1	TRBJ1-2	CASSSGQAGRGGYTF	TGTGCCAGCAGCTCCGGACAGGCCGGAAGGGGTGGCTACACCTTC
NA	TRBV27	NA	TRBJ2-3	CAARRNRAADTQYF	TGTGCCGCAAGAAGAAACAGGGCGGCAGATACGCAGTATTTT
NA	TRBV5-4	NA	TRBJ1-5	CASSLPGVDQPQHF	TGTGCCAGCAGCTTGCCGGGGGTGGATCAGCCCCAGCATTTT
NA	TRBV4-3	NA	TRBJ2-3	CASSQGLLTDTQYF	TGCGCCAGCAGCCAAGGACTGCTCACAGATACGCAGTATTTT
NA	TRBV11-3	NA	TRBJ2-2	CASAGLWNTGELFF	TGTGCCAGCGCGGGGCTCTGGAACACCGGGGAGCTGTTTTTT
NA	TRBV9	TRBD1	TRBJ2-7	CASSDREGAPYEQYF	TGTGCCAGCAGCGACAGAGAGGGGGCGCCTTACGAGCAGTACTTC
NA	TRBV5-6	NA	TRBJ2-7	CASSSPRQVRSYEQYF	TGTGCCAGCAGCTCCCCCCGACAGGTTCGCTCCTACGAGCAGTACTTC
NA	TRBV7-9	TRBD2	TRBJ2-7	CASSQGGLRAGGTYEQYF	TGTGCCAGCAGCCAAGGCGGGTTGCGAGCGGGGGGGACCTACGAGCAGTACTTC
NA	TRBV19	TRBD1	TRBJ1-5	CASALRDSQRYF	TGTGCCAGTGCCCTGCGGGACAGCCAGCGGTATTTT
NA	TRBV13	TRBD1	TRBJ2-7	CASGGQGAYEQYF	TGTGCCAGCGGTGGGCAGGGGGCCTACGAGCAGTACTTC
NA	TRBV4-2	NA	TRBJ2-7	CASSQDRSSYEQYF	TGTGCCAGCAGCCAAGATCGCAGCTCCTACGAGCAGTACTTC
NA	TRBV7-2	TRBD2	TRBJ2-2	CASSLRPGLANLTGELFF	TGTGCCAGCAGCTTAAGACCGGGACTAGCGAACCTCACCGGGGAGCTGTTTTTT
NA	TRBV6-5	NA	TRBJ1-1	CASSYVGWALPEAFF	TGTGCCAGCAGTTACGTCGGTTGGGCCCTACCTGAAGCTTTCTTT
NA	TRBV30	NA	TRBJ2-7	CAWRDLGQSYEQYF	TGTGCCTGGAGGGATCTTGGACAGTCCTACGAGCAGTACTTC
NA	TRBV4-3	NA	TRBJ2-6	CASSQTTGRGVGANVLTF	TGCGCCAGCAGCCAGACGACAGGACGCGGAGTGGGGGCCAACGTCCTGACTTTC
NA	TRBV4-3	TRBD1	TRBJ2-2	CASSQGPGTGARGELFF	TGCGCCAGCAGCCAAGGCCCCGGGACAGGGGCTCGCGGGGAGCTGTTTTTT
NA	TRBV5-8	NA	TRBJ1-2	CASSLTGAPDYGYTF	TGTGCCAGCAGCCTAACAGGAGCCCCCGACTATGGCTACACCTTC
NA	TRBV11-2	TRBD1	TRBJ2-1	CASSLDGQGYNEQFF	TGTGCCAGCAGCTTAGATGGACAGGGCTACAATGAGCAGTTCTTC
NA	TRBV2	NA	TRBJ1-1	CASSEMSRGKAFF	TGTGCCAGCAGTGAGATGTCCAGGGGAAAAGCTTTCTTT
few	TRBV2	TRBD1	TRBJ1-4	CASSADRGGEKLFF	TGTGCCAGCAGTGCGGACAGGGGTGGGGAAAAACTGTTTTTT
once	TRBV5-1	TRBD1	TRBJ2-7	CASSFRDRAYEQYF	TGCGCCAGCAGCTTCCGGGACAGGGCCTACGAGCAGTACTTC
NA	TRBV5-1	NA	TRBJ2-7	CASSETGGWGEQYF	TGCGCCAGCAGCGAGACGGGGGGCTGGGGCGAGCAGTACTTC
NA	TRBV7-8	TRBD1	TRBJ2-7	CASSPKRTGPSYEQYF	TGTGCCAGCAGCCCGAAAAGGACAGGGCCTTCCTACGAGCAGTACTTC
NA	TRBV2	NA	TRBJ2-6	CATLIREPPSGANVLTF	TGTGCCACCCTCATCCGGGAACCCCCCTCTGGGGCCAACGTCCTGACTTTC
NA	TRBV28	NA	TRBJ2-7	CATQSGQSFYEQYF	TGTGCCACCCAAAGCGGGCAATCTTTCTACGAGCAGTACTTC
NA	TRBV9	TRBD1	TRBJ1-6	CASRKEQGARFPLHF	TGTGCCAGCAGAAAAGAACAGGGGGCGAGGTTCCCCCTCCACTTT
NA	TRBV7-2	NA	TRBJ2-3	CASSLLGGAADTQYF	TGTGCCAGCAGCTTACTGGGCGGGGCGGCGGATACGCAGTATTTT
once	TRBV6-5	TRBD1	TRBJ1-2	CASSYSRTGGAYTF	TGTGCCAGCAGTTACTCTCGGACAGGGGGGGCCTACACCTTC
once	TRBV5-6	NA	TRBJ1-3	CASSLVDRRNTIYF	TGTGCCAGCAGCTTGGTAGACAGACGGAACACCATATATTTT
NA	TRBV19	NA	TRBJ1-1	CASSIEAGMAEAFF	TGTGCCAGTAGTATCGAGGCAGGGATGGCTGAAGCTTTCTTT
NA	TRBV19	NA	TRBJ2-5	CASSIWDTQETQYF	TGTGCCAGTAGTATATGGGACACCCAAGAGACCCAGTACTTC
NA	TRBV11-3	TRBD2	TRBJ2-1	CASSKGGGSSYNEQFF	TGTGCCAGCAGCAAAGGCGGGGGTAGCTCCTACAATGAGCAGTTCTTC
NA	TRBV6-5	NA	TRBJ1-4	CASSYSGGGNEKLFF	TGTGCCAGCAGTTACTCGGGGGGGGGTAATGAAAAACTGTTTTTT
few	TRBV28	NA	TRBJ2-7	CASIAGGPSYEQYF	TGTGCCAGCATCGCGGGCGGACCCTCCTACGAGCAGTACTTC
NA	TRBV10-1	TRBD1	TRBJ2-7	CASSAGTGEMRGGYEQYF	TGCGCCAGCAGTGCCGGGACAGGGGAGATGAGGGGAGGGTACGAGCAGTACTTC
NA	TRBV10-1	NA	TRBJ2-7	CASSERVSYEQYF	TGCGCCAGCAGTGAGCGGGTCTCCTACGAGCAGTACTTC
NA	TRBV28	NA	TRBJ2-7	CASILQGSSYEQYF	TGTGCCAGCATTTTACAGGGAAGCTCCTACGAGCAGTACTTC
once	TRBV6-1	NA	TRBJ1-5	CASSEVGQAPQPQHF	TGTGCCAGCAGTGAAGTGGGGCAGGCACCTCAGCCCCAGCATTTT
NA	TRBV6-5	NA	TRBJ1-5	CASSYSNGYNQPQHF	TGTGCCAGCAGTTACTCTAACGGGTACAATCAGCCCCAGCATTTT
NA	TRBV7-9	TRBD1	TRBJ2-7	CSSSSLGRGRLDEQYF	TGTTCCAGCAGCTCATTAGGCAGGGGGCGCCTCGACGAGCAGTACTTC
NA	TRBV7-2	NA	TRBJ1-5	CASSPRWGQQPQHF	TGTGCCAGCAGCCCCAGATGGGGGCAACAGCCCCAGCATTTT
NA	TRBV11-2	TRBD2	TRBJ2-2	CARNGTSGCSVNTGELFF	TGTGCCAGAAACGGGACTAGCGGGTGCTCCGTGAACACCGGGGAGCTGTTTTTT
few	TRBV4-2	NA	TRBJ1-4	CASSQGMTPANEKLFF	TGTGCCAGCAGCCAAGGGATGACACCAGCTAATGAAAAACTGTTTTTT